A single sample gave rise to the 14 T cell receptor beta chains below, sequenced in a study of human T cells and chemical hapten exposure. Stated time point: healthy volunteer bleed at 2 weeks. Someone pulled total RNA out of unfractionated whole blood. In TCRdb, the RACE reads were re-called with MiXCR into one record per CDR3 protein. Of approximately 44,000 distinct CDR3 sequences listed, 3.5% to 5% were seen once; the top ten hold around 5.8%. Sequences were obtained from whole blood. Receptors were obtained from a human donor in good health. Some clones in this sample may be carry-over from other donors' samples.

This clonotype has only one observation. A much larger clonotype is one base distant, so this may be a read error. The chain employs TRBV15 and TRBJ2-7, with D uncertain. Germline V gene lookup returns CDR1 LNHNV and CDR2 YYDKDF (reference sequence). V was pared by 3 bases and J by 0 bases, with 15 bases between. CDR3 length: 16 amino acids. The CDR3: CATSRALSARSYEQYF. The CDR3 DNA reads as TGTGCCACCAGCAGGGCGCTATCGGCCCGCTCCTACGAGCAGTACTTC. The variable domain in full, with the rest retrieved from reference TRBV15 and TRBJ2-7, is DAMVIQNPRYQVTQFGKPVTLSCSQTLNHNVMYWYQQKSSQAPKLLFHYYDKDFNNEADTPDNFQSRRPNTSFCFLDIRSPGLGDTAMYLCATSRALSARSYEQYFGPGTRLTVT.

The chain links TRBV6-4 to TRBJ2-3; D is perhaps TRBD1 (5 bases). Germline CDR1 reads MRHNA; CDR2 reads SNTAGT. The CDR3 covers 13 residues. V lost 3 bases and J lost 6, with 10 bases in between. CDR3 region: CASSERGPDTQYF. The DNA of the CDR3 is TGTGCCAGCAGTGAAAGGGGCCCCGATACGCAGTATTTT.

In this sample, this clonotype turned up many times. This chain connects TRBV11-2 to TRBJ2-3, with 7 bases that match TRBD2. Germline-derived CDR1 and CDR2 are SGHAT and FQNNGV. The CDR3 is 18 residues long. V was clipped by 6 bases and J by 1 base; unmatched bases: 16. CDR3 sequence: CASSRTRGFSARTDTQYF. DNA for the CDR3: TGTGCCAGCAGTCGGACTAGAGGGTTCAGCGCGCGCACAGATACGCAGTATTTT.

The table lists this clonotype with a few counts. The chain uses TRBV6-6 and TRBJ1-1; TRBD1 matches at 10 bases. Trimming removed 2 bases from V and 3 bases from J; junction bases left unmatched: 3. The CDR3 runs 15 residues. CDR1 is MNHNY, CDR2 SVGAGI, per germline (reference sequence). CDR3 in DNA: TGTGCCAGCAGTTACCCTGGGACAGGGGACACTGAAGCTTTCTTT. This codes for CASSYPGTGDTEAFF.

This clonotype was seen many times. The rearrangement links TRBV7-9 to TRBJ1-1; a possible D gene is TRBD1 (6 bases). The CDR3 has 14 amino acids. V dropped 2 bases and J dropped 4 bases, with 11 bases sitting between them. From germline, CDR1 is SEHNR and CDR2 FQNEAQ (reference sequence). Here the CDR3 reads CASSLSGAGTEAFF. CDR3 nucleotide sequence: TGTGCCAGCAGCTTATCAGGGGCGGGCACTGAAGCTTTCTTT.

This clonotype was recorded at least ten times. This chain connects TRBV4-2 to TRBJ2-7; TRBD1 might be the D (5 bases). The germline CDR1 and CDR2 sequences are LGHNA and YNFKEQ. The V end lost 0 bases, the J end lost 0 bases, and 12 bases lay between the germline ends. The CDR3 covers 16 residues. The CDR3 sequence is CASSQDGALISYEQYF. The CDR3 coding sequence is TGTGCCAGCAGCCAAGATGGGGCCCTAATCTCCTACGAGCAGTACTTC.

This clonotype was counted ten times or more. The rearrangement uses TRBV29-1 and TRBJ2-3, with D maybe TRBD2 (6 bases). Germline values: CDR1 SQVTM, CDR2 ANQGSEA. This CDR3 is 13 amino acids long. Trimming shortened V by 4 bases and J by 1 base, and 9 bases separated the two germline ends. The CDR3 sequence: CSVGGMGTDTQYF. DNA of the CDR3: TGCAGCGTTGGCGGGATGGGCACAGATACGCAGTATTTT.

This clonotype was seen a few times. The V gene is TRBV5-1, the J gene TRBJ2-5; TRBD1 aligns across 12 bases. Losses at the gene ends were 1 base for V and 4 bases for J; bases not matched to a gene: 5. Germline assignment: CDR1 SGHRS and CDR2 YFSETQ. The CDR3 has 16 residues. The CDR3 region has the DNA TGCGCCAGCAGCTTGCAAGGGACAGGGGGCGGAGAGACCCAGTACTTC. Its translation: CASSLQGTGGGETQYF. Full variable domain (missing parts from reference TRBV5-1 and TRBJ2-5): KAGVTQTPRYLIKTRGQQVTLSCSPISGHRSVSWYQQTPGQGLQFLFEYFSETQRNKGNFPGRFSGRQFSNSRSEMNVSTLELGDSALYLCASSLQGTGGGETQYFGPGTRLLVL.

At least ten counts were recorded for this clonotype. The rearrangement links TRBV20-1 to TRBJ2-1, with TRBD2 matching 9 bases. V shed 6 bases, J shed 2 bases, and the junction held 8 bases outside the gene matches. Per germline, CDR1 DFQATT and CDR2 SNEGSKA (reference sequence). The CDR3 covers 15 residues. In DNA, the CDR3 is TGCAGTGCGGACAGTATAGCGGGGGCCTACAATGAGCAGTTCTTC. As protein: CSADSIAGAYNEQFF.

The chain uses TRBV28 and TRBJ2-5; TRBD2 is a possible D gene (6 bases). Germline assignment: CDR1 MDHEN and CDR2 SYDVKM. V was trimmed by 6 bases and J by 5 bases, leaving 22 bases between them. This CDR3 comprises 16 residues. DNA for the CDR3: TGTGCCAGCAGGTCTACCTACCCCCGGGGGATGGAGACCCAGTACTTC. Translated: CASRSTYPRGMETQYF.

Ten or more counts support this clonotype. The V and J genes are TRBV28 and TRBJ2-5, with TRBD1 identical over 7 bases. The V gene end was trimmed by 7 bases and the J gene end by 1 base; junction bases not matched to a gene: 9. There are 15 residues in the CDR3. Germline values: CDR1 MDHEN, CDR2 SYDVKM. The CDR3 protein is CASTWVWDSQETQYF. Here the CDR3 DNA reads TGTGCCAGCACCTGGGTGTGGGACAGCCAAGAGACCCAGTACTTC.

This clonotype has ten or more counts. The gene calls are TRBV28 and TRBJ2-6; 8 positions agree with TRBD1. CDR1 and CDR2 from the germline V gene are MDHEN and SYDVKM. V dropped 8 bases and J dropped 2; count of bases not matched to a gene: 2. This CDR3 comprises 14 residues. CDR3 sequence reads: CASWTGTGANVLTF. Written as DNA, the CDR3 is TGTGCCAGCTGGACAGGGACTGGGGCCAACGTCCTGACTTTC.

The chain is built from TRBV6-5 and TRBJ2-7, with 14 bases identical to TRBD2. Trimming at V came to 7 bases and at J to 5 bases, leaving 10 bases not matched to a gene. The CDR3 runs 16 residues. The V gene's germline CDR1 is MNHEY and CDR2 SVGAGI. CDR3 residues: CASKGLAGVRGHEQYF. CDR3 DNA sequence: TGTGCCAGCAAGGGACTAGCGGGAGTACGGGGCCACGAGCAGTACTTC.

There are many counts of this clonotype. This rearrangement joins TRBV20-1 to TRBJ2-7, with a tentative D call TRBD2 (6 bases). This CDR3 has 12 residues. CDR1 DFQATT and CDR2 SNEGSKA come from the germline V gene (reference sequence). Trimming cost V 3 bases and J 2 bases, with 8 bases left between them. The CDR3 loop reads CSASGSAYEQYF. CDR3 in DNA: TGCAGTGCTAGCGGGAGTGCCTACGAGCAGTACTTC.